The rows below give T cell receptor beta chains drawn from one sample of a study of blood T cell repertoires in COVID-19. The table came from immunoSEQ multiplex PCR; TCRdb's copy has only in-frame clones and leaves some out. The sample lists under 300,000 clones, approximately 82% occurring once. Source material: peripheral blood. Receptor source: a woman in her thirties or forties who had recovered from COVID-19. CDR3s include the opening cysteine and the closing phenylalanine or tryptophan. The D gene is left open where the match is weak. Only part of the rows carry a size: once, few, many, or a class if the clone is expanded.

D gene,V gene,J gene,clone size,CDR3 protein,CDR3 DNA
TRBD1,TRBV7-9,TRBJ1-2,once,CASSLDRDRPIFTYGYTF,TGTGCCAGCAGCTTAGATAGGGACAGACCGATCTTCACCTATGGCTACACCTTC
.,TRBV7-6,TRBJ1-3,.,CASSQDRDNSGNTIYF,TGTGCCAGCAGTCAAGACCGGGACAACTCTGGAAACACCATATATTTT
.,TRBV3-1/TRBV3-2,TRBJ1-2,.,CASSQDPDGYTF,TGTGCCAGCAGCCAAGACCCGGATGGCTACACCTTC
TRBD1,TRBV11-2,TRBJ1-3,.,CASSRGRENTIYF,TGTGCCAGCAGCAGGGGGCGGGAAAACACCATATATTTT
TRBD2,TRBV27,TRBJ2-3,.,CASSLSPSGVQGTQYF,TGTGCCAGCAGTTTATCGCCTAGCGGGGTTCAGGGTACGCAGTATTTT
TRBD1,TRBV28,TRBJ1-2,once,CASSLLDRGSDGYTF,TGTGCCAGCAGTTTATTGGACAGGGGGTCTGATGGCTACACCTTC
TRBD2,TRBV6-5,TRBJ2-3,.,CASSPGTSLDTQYF,TGTGCCAGCAGCCCCGGGACTAGTCTAGATACGCAGTATTTT
.,TRBV7-2,TRBJ2-2,.,CASSKRTTTNTGELFF,TGTGCCAGCAGCAAGAGGACAACCACGAACACCGGGGAGCTGTTTTTT
TRBD2,TRBV5-1,TRBJ2-1,.,CASSSGTSGYNEQFF,TGCGCCAGCAGCTCCGGGACTAGCGGCTACAATGAGCAGTTCTTC
TRBD2,TRBV3-1/TRBV3-2,TRBJ2-2,.,CASSQDSDGSSGVSTGELFF,TGTGCCAGCAGCCAAGATTCCGACGGGAGTAGCGGGGTTAGCACCGGGGAGCTGTTTTTT
.,TRBV3-1/TRBV3-2,TRBJ2-7,.,CASSQSGVWDEQYF,TGTGCCAGCAGCCAATCCGGGGTTTGGGACGAGCAGTACTTC
.,TRBV21-1,TRBJ1-6,.,CASSKETNSPLHF,TGTGCCAGCAGCAAAGAGACAAATTCACCCCTCCACTTT
.,TRBV11-2,TRBJ1-1,.,CASSFRGADGAEAFF,TGTGCCAGCAGCTTCCGTGGGGCAGATGGCGCTGAAGCTTTCTTT
TRBD2,TRBV11-2,TRBJ2-1,.,CASSLASGGYNEQFF,TGTGCCAGCAGCTTAGCTAGCGGGGGTTACAATGAGCAGTTCTTC
TRBD1,TRBV30,TRBJ1-1,.,CAFSSGTGETEAFF,TGTGCCTTTAGCTCCGGGACAGGGGAAACTGAAGCTTTCTTT
.,TRBV7-8,TRBJ2-1,few,CASSFYNEQFF,TGTGCCAGCAGCTTCTATAATGAGCAGTTCTTC
.,TRBV6-2/TRBV6-3,TRBJ2-1,.,CASSRSPRVYSYNEQFF,TGTGCCAGCAGTAGGAGTCCCAGGGTGTACTCCTACAATGAGCAGTTCTTC
.,TRBV6-5,TRBJ2-5,.,CASSYSFGREETQYF,TGTGCCAGCAGTTACTCTTTTGGCAGGGAAGAGACCCAGTACTTC
TRBD1,TRBV28,TRBJ1-2,.,CASSFPGGDGYTF,TGTGCCAGCAGTTTTCCAGGGGGCGATGGCTACACCTTC
.,TRBV6-5,TRBJ2-3,.,CATSRGVSTQYF,TGTGCCACAAGCAGGGGAGTTTCAACGCAGTATTTT
TRBD2,TRBV12-5,TRBJ2-1,.,CASGLWRGTYNEQFF,TGTGCTAGTGGTTTGTGGCGGGGGACCTACAATGAGCAGTTCTTC
TRBD1,TRBV7-2,TRBJ1-6,.,CASSATTGAQNSPLHF,TGTGCCAGCAGCGCAACTACAGGGGCACAAAATTCACCCCTCCACTTT
.,TRBV5-6,TRBJ2-7,.,CASSQTSGHYEQYF,TGTGCCAGCAGCCAGACTTCGGGACACTACGAGCAGTACTTC
.,TRBV29-1,TRBJ2-2,.,CSVAREMRGELFF,TGCAGCGTTGCCCGGGAAATGAGAGGAGAGCTGTTTTTT
.,TRBV4-3,TRBJ1-5,.,CASSQNRDQPQHF,TGCGCCAGCAGCCAGAACAGAGATCAGCCCCAGCATTTT
TRBD1,TRBV11-3,TRBJ2-7,.,CASSRRQGVYEQYF,TGTGCCAGCAGCCGACGACAGGGGGTTTACGAGCAGTACTTC
.,TRBV4-1,TRBJ2-2,.,CASSQPDRNTGELFF,TGCGCCAGCAGCCAACCAGACAGGAACACCGGGGAGCTGTTTTTT
.,TRBV7-9,TRBJ1-1,few,CASSTTYTEAFF,TGTGCCAGCAGCACAACATACACTGAAGCTTTCTTT